The present entry profiles one TCR beta chain with its context. Germline CDR1 SNHLY, CDR2 FYNNEI. The CDR3 is 13 residues long. Trimming removed 5 bases from V and 1 base from J, with 8 bases in between. Profiling relied on immunoSEQ multiplex PCR, and the TCRdb table lists in-frame clones only, not all of them. Of 150,000 or so clones in the sample, 80% were seen once. Genomic DNA in a quantity of about 2 micrograms was derived from cryopreserved PBMCs for TCR beta libraries. The data were taken from a study of cytotoxic CD8 clonotypes in ibrutinib-treated CLL. Sequences were derived from PBMCs, sampled after 36 months of ibrutinib treatment. The clonotype originates from a human donor with chronic lymphocytic leukemia. The gene calls are TRBV2 and TRBJ1-1, with unresolved D. The CDR3 DNA follows: TGTGCCAGCAGTTGGCAGGAGAACACTGAAGCTTTCTTT. It translates to CASSWQENTEAFF.